This TCR beta chain appears in the sequencing data of a study of beta chain features in type 1 diabetes. Germline CDR1 and CDR2: MNHEY and SMNVEV (reference sequence). The CDR3 covers 14 residues. V trimming: 1 base; J trimming: 4 bases; junction bases outside the gene matches: 0. About this clone itself: The antigen remains undetermined.

Findings and limits, study-wide: With patients and controls alike, PCR might favor shorter templates to an equal degree. Shorter TCRB CDR3s, moderately but significantly so, were found in Type 1 diabetes patients in all four CD4+ subsets.

CD45RO/CCR7/CD25/CD127/CD95/CD27 sorting isolated CD4+ naive, central memory, regulatory and stem cell-like memory cells. The sequenced template was cDNA made from the entire isolated RNA. Data came from immunoSEQ multiplex PCR; TCRdb stores just in-frame clones and leaves some out. Here the sample spans roughly 130,000 clones, around 15% being singletons. The sequence came from a man aged 25 to 40 with type 1 diabetes. V gene TRBV27 combines with J gene TRBJ2-1; 8 bases agree with TRBD1. What was sequenced was central memory CD4+ T cells from blood. The DNA for the CDR3 is TGTGCCAGCAGTTTATACAGGGGGTACAATGAGCAGTTCTTC. It specifies CASSLYRGYNEQFF.